The 15 T cell receptor beta chains in this list originate from one sample, sequenced in a study of CD8+CD57+ T cells in acquired aplastic anemia. Both TCR beta VDJ combination and CDR3 sequence profiling were carried out. Genomic DNA was the template for this profiling. TCRdb analysed the reads with MiXCR anew, one entry per CDR3 protein. The sample records 100,000 to 120,000 distinct CDR3 sequences, approximately 48% being singletons. Sequenced material: sorted CD4+, CD8+, or CD8+CD57+ T cells (not recorded which) from PBMCs. These receptor sequences come from a human donor in good health, serving as a control.

The J gene is TRBJ1-2, the V gene TRBV19; D remains unclear. The CDR3 is 14 residues long. V was shortened by 4 bases and J by 8 bases, with 17 bases between the two germline ends. From germline, CDR1 is LNHDA and CDR2 SQIVND (reference sequence). CDR3 bases: TGTGCCAGTAGTACTTCCGTGGCCCCCGAGGGCTACACCTTC. Residues: CASSTSVAPEGYTF.

In this sample, this clonotype turned up many times. V usage is TRBV7-9 and J usage is TRBJ1-1; 8 nucleotides match TRBD1. The CDR3 sequence is 14 residues long. The junction had 5 bases not matched to a gene; V was cut back by 2 bases and J by 6 bases. Per the germline V gene, CDR1 is SEHNR and CDR2 is FQNEAQ (reference sequence). The CDR3 is CASSLSTGEAEAFF. The CDR3 DNA reads TGTGCCAGCAGCTTATCGACAGGGGAGGCTGAAGCTTTCTTT.

Regarding this clonotype: As the CDR3 is not closed by the conserved phenylalanine or tryptophan, this likely results from a read error. The CDR3: CASSQDGTATSYNEQFL. The CDR3 DNA reads TGCGCCAGCAGCCAAGATGGAACAGCGACTTCCTACAACGAGCAGTTCCTC. This sequence joins TRBV4-1 and TRBJ2-1; D is uncertain. This CDR3 region has 17 residues. Germline values: CDR1 MGHRA, CDR2 YSYEKL.

The genes are TRBV2 and TRBJ2-7; 7 bases align to TRBD2. The V and J ends lost 4 bases and 2 bases, in that order; junction bases with no gene match: 11. The CDR3 length is 16 residues. Per germline, CDR1 SNHLY and CDR2 FYNNEI. CDR3 loop: CASSARGLEATYEQYF. The CDR3 DNA reads TGTGCCAGCAGTGCTAGAGGACTAGAAGCTACCTACGAGCAGTACTTC.

The sample holds many counts of this clonotype. CDR3 coding DNA: TGCGCCAGCAGCCAAGAGGAAGGGGGCCGTCCCTACGAGCAGTACTTC. It codes for CASSQEEGGRPYEQYF. The rearrangement uses TRBV4-1 and TRBJ2-7; TRBD1 agrees at 7 bases. V was clipped by 0 bases and J by 2 bases; unmatched bases: 7. There are 16 residues in the CDR3. CDR1 is MGHRA and CDR2 is YSYEKL in the germline V gene.

The J gene is TRBJ1-6, the V gene TRBV5-1, with D tentatively TRBD1 (5 bases). The germline gives CDR1 SGHRS, CDR2 YFSETQ. The CDR3 runs to 14 residues. V was clipped by 0 bases and J by 6 bases, with 7 bases between them. CDR3 bases: TGCGCCAGCAGCTTGGGCGGGGCTAATTCACCCCTCCACTTT. Protein: CASSLGGANSPLHF.

This clonotype is a singleton in its sample. V is TRBV12-3 or TRBV12-4 and J is TRBJ2-5; TRBD2 agrees at 7 bases. Trimming at V came to 7 bases and at J to 5 bases, leaving 10 bases not matched to a gene. The CDR3 loop spans 14 amino acids. CDR3 nucleotides: TGTGCCAGCACTCGGGGAGGGAGGTGGGAGACCCAGTACTTC. Residues: CASTRGGRWETQYF.

V gene TRBV7-3 combines with J gene TRBJ2-7; D unresolved. V shed 5 bases and J shed 3 bases, with 11 bases lying between them. Germline V lookup: CDR1 SGHTA, CDR2 FQGTGA. The CDR3 is made up of 13 amino acids. This CDR3 reads CASSPNRDYEQYF. CDR3 nucleotide sequence: TGTGCCAGCAGCCCGAACAGAGACTACGAGCAGTACTTC.

V is TRBV15 and J is TRBJ1-1; TRBD1 matches at 7 bases. CDR3 length: 15 residues. Trimming removed 0 bases from V and 3 bases from J; junction bases left unmatched: 4. The germline gives CDR1 LNHNV, CDR2 YYDKDF (reference sequence). The CDR3 reads CATSRDGDRDTEAFF. In nucleotides, the CDR3 is TGTGCCACCAGCAGAGACGGGGACAGAGACACTGAAGCTTTCTTT.

This clonotype was observed a single time. This rearrangement joins TRBV7-2 to TRBJ1-2; D is perhaps TRBD1 (5 bases). This CDR3 is 13 amino acids long. Germline lookup yields CDR1 SGHTA and CDR2 FQGNSA. V shed 7 bases and J shed 9 bases, with 18 bases lying between them. CDR3 amino acids: CASNGGTGGSYTF. In DNA, the CDR3 is TGTGCCAGCAACGGAGGGACGGGTGGAAGCTACACCTTC.

J is TRBJ2-1 and V is TRBV24-1; 8 bases line up with TRBD1. The CDR3 is made up of 15 amino acids. From germline, CDR1 is KGHDR and CDR2 SFDVKD. Trimming took 2 bases from V and 8 from J; bases not matched to a gene: 7. The CDR3 here is CATSDSGQGAHEQFF. The CDR3 DNA follows: TGTGCCACCAGTGATTCGGGGCAGGGGGCGCATGAGCAGTTCTTC.

In this sample, this clonotype turned up a few times. This chain joins TRBV25-1 and TRBJ2-7; perhaps TRBD1 as D (5 bases). This CDR3 contains 15 residues. V was trimmed by 6 bases and J by 3 bases, leaving 18 bases between them. The V gene's germline CDR1 is MGHDK and CDR2 SYGVNS. CDR3 sequence (DNA): TGTGCCAGCAGCGTGGAAGGACACCAGGTCTACGAGCAGTACTTC. This sequence encodes CASSVEGHQVYEQYF.

This clonotype was counted at least ten times. This chain connects TRBV20-1 to TRBJ1-5; possibly TRBD1 for D (5 bases). The CDR3 runs 14 residues. Per the germline V gene, CDR1 is DFQATT and CDR2 is SNEGSKA (reference sequence). V lost 3 bases, J lost 2 bases, and 11 bases lay in between. CDR3 sequence: CSASGGIGNQPQHF. The CDR3 bases are TGCAGTGCTAGTGGGGGGATTGGCAATCAGCCCCAGCATTTT.

This chain uses TRBV29-1 with TRBJ1-1; no clear D. CDR3 length: 13 residues. From germline, CDR1 is SQVTM and CDR2 ANQGSEA. V was cut by 5 bases and J by 0 bases, with 10 bases left in between. Written as DNA, the CDR3 is TGCAGCGTTCAAAGGGCGGTGAACACTGAAGCTTTCTTT. Its translation is CSVQRAVNTEAFF.

This rearrangement joins TRBV7-9 to TRBJ2-1; no clear D gene. Trimming shortened V by 3 bases and J by 9 bases, and 3 bases separated the two germline ends. The CDR3 has 10 amino acids. Per the germline V gene, CDR1 is SEHNR and CDR2 is FQNEAQ (reference sequence). DNA for the CDR3: TGTGCCAGCAGCTTCCGTGAGCAGTTCTTC. Amino acid sequence: CASSFREQFF.